This T cell receptor (beta chain) comes out of a study of T cells in Graves' hyperthyroidism and ophthalmopathy. TCR beta CDR3 sequences were amplified from RNA transcripts. Initially, a first-round RT-PCR of the TCR CDR3 employed the HTBI primer set. A single record per CDR3 protein comes from TCRdb applying MiXCR to the multiplex PCR reads. The repertoire includes roughly 200,000 distinct CDR3 sequences, around 20% of them detected once, and 44% sits in the top ten. Per the germline V gene, CDR1 is MNHEY and CDR2 is SVGAGI. This CDR3 spans 13 amino acids. Notes on this clonotype: A read error is possible here, since a much larger clone lies one base away.

Graves' hyperthyroidism is called stable when ophthalmopathy does not progress within 18 months. The hyperthyroidism patients had all been newly diagnosed, and their disease duration was under 2 months. Their ages ranged from 18 to 65 years. PBMCs stemmed from 10 ml fresh peripheral blood. Sequences were obtained from blood. This sequence originates from a man aged 35 to 55 with Graves' hyperthyroidism. V usage is TRBV6-5 and J usage is TRBJ1-1; possible D gene TRBD1, 6 bases. CDR3 protein: CVSRQGKDTEAFF. In DNA form, the CDR3 reads TGTGTCAGCAGGCAGGGGAAGGACACTGAAGCTTTCTTT.